This T cell receptor beta chain stems from a study of blood T cell repertoires in COVID-19 (dated by TCRdb to the early 2020s). Notes on the research overall: Collaborator samples came from the United States, Italy and Spain and covered acute and convalescent phases of COVID-19. The material from the prospective study consisted of cDNA or gDNA derived from T cells, B-cell-depleted T cells, or PBMCs. Deeply sampled blood TCRbeta repertoires from subjects exposed to, actively infected with, or recovered from COVID-19 were included in the dataset. The repertoires were released in a freely available public database intended as a resource for research on the immune response to SARS-CoV-2. The samples were drawn from the first 160 participants of the ongoing ImmuneRACE study and from over 950 subjects provided by 6 global collaborators. The sample metadata nearly always contained a de-identified subject ID, COVID-19 status, age in years and sex. Where available, HLA class I and class II types were obtained from metadata supplied by the sample provider rather than from assay-based typing. Beyond this particular receptor, the publication reports: The quantity of clinical and demographic metadata differed by source and by participant and was supplied without curation.

Participants in the prospective study were aged roughly 18 to 100 years, lived in 20 to 25 United States geographic areas, and enrolled through a virtual design. To assign participants to cohorts, the prospective study relied on clinical history that participants themselves reported in a screening survey and a study questionnaire. Mobile phlebotomists in the prospective study collected whole blood, serum and a nasopharyngeal or oropharyngeal swab from every participant. Over a roughly 2-month period, participants in the prospective study had the option of providing additional blood draws and questionnaires. Before DNA extraction, blood samples from the prospective study were shipped at room temperature or frozen. Details on this clone: Its specific antigen is unknown. No qualities accompany the bases; no much larger clone lies one base away.

TCRbeta CDR3 regions were amplified from genomic DNA by means of the immunoSEQ Assay, a bias-controlled multiplex PCR. The study's own analysis went as follows. The number of nucleated cells in each sample was estimated from the amplification of reference gene primers within the assay. To quantify the absolute abundance of each unique TCRbeta CDR3 rearrangement, sequence reads were collapsed and filtered. For each sample, productive Simpson clonality was calculated as the square root of Simpson's diversity index across productive rearrangements. As stored in TCRdb, this immuneACCESS dataset retains in-frame rearrangements with V and J assigned. A fraction of the clones does not appear; measured against another copy, unresolved V genes explain less than half of the discrepancy, and the remainder lacks a known reason. V, J and clone size are those of that table, while D and trimming were read from the DNA. This sample is represented by 200,000 to 300,000 clones; about 87% of them were singletons. 2.5% of the sample is taken by the ten largest.

For CDR1 and CDR2, the germline V gene (reference sequence) lists DFQATT and SNEGSKA. Relative to germline, V is 6 bases shorter and J is 8 bases shorter, with 11 bases between their ends. From cysteine to phenylalanine, the CDR3 is 11 amino acids long. Kept here is only the CDR3 DNA, which spans 33 bases and is read in frame from base 1. The chain links TRBV20-1 with TRBJ2-1, with the D gene not confidently named. The source is a woman aged 40 to 50 with acute COVID-19. What was sequenced was PBMCs or T cells enriched from blood (not recorded which). This receptor has the CDR3 CSATMLDEQFF. The DNA sequence is TGCAGTGCAACTATGCTGGATGAGCAGTTCTTC.